This entry lists 9 T cell receptor beta chains sequenced from one sample in a study of CD8 T cells in ankylosing spondylitis. Via MiXCR, TCRdb re-called the 5' RACE reads, giving one row per CDR3 protein. The repertoire holds 250,000 to 400,000 distinct CDR3 sequences, with around a tenth as singletons. Material: blood, either unsorted or a sorted T cell fraction (not recorded which). Receptors were obtained from a female donor with ankylosing spondylitis or in good health (not recorded which).

This clonotype has ten or more counts. The gene calls are TRBV15 and TRBJ2-1; D unclear. Germline V gene sequence: CDR1 LNHNV, CDR2 YYDKDF (reference sequence). This CDR3 is 16 amino acids long. V was cut by 0 bases and J by 0 bases, with 9 bases left in between. The CDR3 sequence: CATSRDRASSYNEQFF. In DNA form, the CDR3 reads TGTGCCACCAGCAGAGATAGGGCTTCCTCCTACAATGAGCAGTTCTTC.

This clonotype was seen many times. The chain couples TRBV20-1 to TRBJ1-6, with TRBD1 matching 7 bases. Germline assignment: CDR1 DFQATT and CDR2 SNEGSKA (reference sequence). Trimming took 4 bases from V and 8 from J; bases not matched to a gene: 5. The CDR3 spans 13 residues. The CDR3: CSATGTADSPLHF. CDR3 nucleotide sequence: TGCAGTGCTACCGGGACAGCAGATTCACCCCTCCACTTT.

This clonotype was recorded many times. The genes are TRBV5-1 and TRBJ2-7; no reliable D call. Per germline, CDR1 SGHRS and CDR2 YFSETQ. This CDR3 is 11 amino acids long. V was cut by 3 bases and J by 4 bases, with 5 bases left in between. CDR3 sequence reads: CASSSQYEQYF. In DNA, the CDR3 is TGCGCCAGCAGCTCCCAGTACGAGCAGTACTTC.

This clonotype was recorded many times. CDR3 in DNA: TGCGCCAGCAGCCAGACGGGACTAGCGGGGGCATTTATTCGGAATGAGCAGTTCTTC. Its translation: CASSQTGLAGAFIRNEQFF. The gene calls are TRBV4-1 and TRBJ2-1; 14 bases align to TRBD2. The CDR3 sequence is 19 residues long. Unmatched junction bases numbered 14, after V lost 3 bases and J lost 7 bases. In germline, CDR1 is MGHRA, CDR2 YSYEKL.

This clonotype was recorded a few times. The V call is TRBV12-3 or TRBV12-4, the J call TRBJ2-3; 8 bases fit TRBD2. J was trimmed by 0 bases and V by 6 bases; bases with no gene match: 20. The CDR3 totals 20 residues. CDR3 residues: CASRDSGGVAPEDSTDTQYF. Here the CDR3 DNA reads TGTGCCAGCAGGGACTCCGGGGGGGTCGCCCCCGAGGATAGCACAGATACGCAGTATTTT.

This clonotype turned up a few times. The rearrangement joins TRBV7-2 to TRBJ2-5; tentative D call: TRBD2 (6 bases). Trimming left V 1 base short and J 4 bases short, with 13 bases between. The CDR3 is 15 amino acids. Germline V lookup: CDR1 SGHTA, CDR2 FQGNSA. In DNA form, the CDR3 reads TGTGCCAGCAGCTTAGTTTGGAGGGGAGGAGAGACCCAGTACTTC. Protein product: CASSLVWRGGETQYF.

This clonotype was recorded at least ten times. V and J are TRBV12-3 or TRBV12-4 and TRBJ1-5; perhaps TRBD1 as D (5 bases). Trimming cost V 3 bases and J 6 bases, with 12 bases left between them. The CDR3 covers 14 residues. The CDR3 sequence: CASSFTRDGQPQHF. The CDR3, as DNA: TGTGCCAGCAGTTTCACTAGGGACGGTCAGCCCCAGCATTTT.

The table lists this clonotype with a few counts. The J gene is TRBJ2-5, the V gene TRBV10-1; D perhaps matches TRBD2 (6 bases). The CDR3 has 17 residues. The germline V and J ends were trimmed by 0 bases and 5 bases, with 19 bases remaining between them. The V gene's germline CDR1 is WNHNN and CDR2 SYGVQD (reference sequence). The CDR3 DNA reads TGCGCCAGCAGTGAGTCAAGGAAGTCTAGCGTCGTTGAGACCCAGTACTTC. Amino acid sequence: CASSESRKSSVVETQYF.

The V gene is TRBV12-3 or TRBV12-4, the J gene TRBJ2-7; D gene ambiguous. The CDR3 extends over 13 amino acids. V lost 6 bases, J lost 6 bases, and 15 bases lay in between. CDR3 DNA: TGTGCCAGCAGGAAGTTCCCCGGGTTCGAGCAGTACTTC. As protein: CASRKFPGFEQYF.